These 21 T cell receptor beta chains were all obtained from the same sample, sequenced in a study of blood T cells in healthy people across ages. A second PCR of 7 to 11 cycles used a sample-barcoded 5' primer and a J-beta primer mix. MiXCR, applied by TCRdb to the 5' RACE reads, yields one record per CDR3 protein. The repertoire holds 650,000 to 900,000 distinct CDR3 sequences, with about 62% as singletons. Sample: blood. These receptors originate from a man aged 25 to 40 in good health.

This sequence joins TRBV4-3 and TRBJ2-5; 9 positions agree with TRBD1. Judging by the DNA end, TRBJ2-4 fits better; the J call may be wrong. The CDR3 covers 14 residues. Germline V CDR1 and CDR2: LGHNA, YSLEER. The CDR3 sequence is CASGRGTGRNIQYF. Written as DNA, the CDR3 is TGCGCCAGCGGCCGAGGGACAGGGAGAAACATTCAGTACTTC.

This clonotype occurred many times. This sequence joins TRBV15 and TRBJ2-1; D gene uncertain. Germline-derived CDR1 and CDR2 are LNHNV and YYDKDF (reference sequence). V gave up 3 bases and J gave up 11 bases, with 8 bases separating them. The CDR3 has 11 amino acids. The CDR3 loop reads CATSSYPKQFF. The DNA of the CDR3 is TGTGCCACCAGCAGTTACCCGAAGCAGTTCTTC.

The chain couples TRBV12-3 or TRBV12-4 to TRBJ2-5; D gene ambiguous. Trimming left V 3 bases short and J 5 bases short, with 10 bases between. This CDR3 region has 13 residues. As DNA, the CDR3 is TGTGCCAGCAGTTTGATGACCTCTGAGACCCAGTACTTC. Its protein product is CASSLMTSETQYF.

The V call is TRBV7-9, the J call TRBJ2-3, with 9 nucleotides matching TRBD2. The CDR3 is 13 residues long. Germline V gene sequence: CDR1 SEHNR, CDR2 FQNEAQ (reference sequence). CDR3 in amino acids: CVHSGGSTDTQYF. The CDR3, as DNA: TGTGTCCATAGCGGGGGCTCCACAGATACGCAGTATTTT.

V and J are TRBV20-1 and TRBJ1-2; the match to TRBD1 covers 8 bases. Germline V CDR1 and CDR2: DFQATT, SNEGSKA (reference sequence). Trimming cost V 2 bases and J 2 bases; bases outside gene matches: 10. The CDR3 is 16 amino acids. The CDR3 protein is CSARWSSGQGNYGYTF. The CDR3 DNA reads TGCAGTGCTAGATGGAGTAGCGGACAGGGAAACTATGGCTACACCTTC.

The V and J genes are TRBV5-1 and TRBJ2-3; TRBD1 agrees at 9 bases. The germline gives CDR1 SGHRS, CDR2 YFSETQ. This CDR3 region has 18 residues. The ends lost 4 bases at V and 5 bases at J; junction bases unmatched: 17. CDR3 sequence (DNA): TGCGCCAGCAGCGCCACCGGGACAGGGACGACACAGCAAGATACGCAGTATTTT. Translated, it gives CASSATGTGTTQQDTQYF.

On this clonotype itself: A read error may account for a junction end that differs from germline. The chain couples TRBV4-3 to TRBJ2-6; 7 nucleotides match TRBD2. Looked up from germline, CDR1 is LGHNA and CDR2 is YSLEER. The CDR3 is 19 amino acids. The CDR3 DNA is TGCGCCAGCAGCCAAGATGCCGGGGGGTACTACTCTGGGGCCAACGCCCTGACTTTC. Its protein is CASSQDAGGYYSGANALTF.

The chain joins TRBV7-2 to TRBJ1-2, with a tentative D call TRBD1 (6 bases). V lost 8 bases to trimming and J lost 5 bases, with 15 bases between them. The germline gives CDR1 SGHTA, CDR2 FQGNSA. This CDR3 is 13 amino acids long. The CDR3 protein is CASRQVAGYGYTF. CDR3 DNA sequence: TGTGCCAGCCGACAGGTGGCGGGGTATGGCTACACCTTC. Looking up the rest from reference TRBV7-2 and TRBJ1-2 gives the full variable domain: GAGVSQSPSNKVTEKGKDVELRCDPISGHTALYWYRQSLGQGLEFLIYFQGNSAPDKSGLPSDRFSAERTGGSVSTLTIQRTQQEDSAVYLCASRQVAGYGYTFGSGTRLTVV.

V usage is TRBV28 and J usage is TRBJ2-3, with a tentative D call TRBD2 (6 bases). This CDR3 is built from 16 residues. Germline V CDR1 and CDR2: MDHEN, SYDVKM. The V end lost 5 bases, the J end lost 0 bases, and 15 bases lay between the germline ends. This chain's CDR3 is CASSSLRGESTDTQYF. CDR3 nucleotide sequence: TGTGCCAGCAGTAGCCTTCGCGGGGAAAGCACAGATACGCAGTATTTT. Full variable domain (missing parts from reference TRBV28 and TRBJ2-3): DVKVTQSSRYLVKRTGEKVFLECVQDMDHENMFWYRQDPGLGLRLIYFSYDVKMKEKGDIPEGYSVSREKKERFSLILESASTNQTSMYLCASSSLRGESTDTQYFGPGTRLTVL.

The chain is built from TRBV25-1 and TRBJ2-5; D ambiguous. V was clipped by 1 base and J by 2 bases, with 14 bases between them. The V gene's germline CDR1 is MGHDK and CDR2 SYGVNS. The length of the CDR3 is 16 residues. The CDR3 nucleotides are TGTGCCAGCAGTGAATGGACGGGCTTAACTCAAGAGACCCAGTACTTC. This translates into CASSEWTGLTQETQYF.

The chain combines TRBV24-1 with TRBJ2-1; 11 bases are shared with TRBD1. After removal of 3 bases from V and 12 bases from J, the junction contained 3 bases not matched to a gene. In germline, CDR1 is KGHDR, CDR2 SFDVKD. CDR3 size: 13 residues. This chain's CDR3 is CATSDMGQGGQFF. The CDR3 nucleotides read TGTGCCACCAGTGATATGGGACAGGGGGGGCAGTTCTTC.

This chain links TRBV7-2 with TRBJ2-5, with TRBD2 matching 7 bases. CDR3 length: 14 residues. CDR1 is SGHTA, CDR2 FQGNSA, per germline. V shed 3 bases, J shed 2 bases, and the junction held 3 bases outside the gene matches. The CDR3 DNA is TGTGCCAGCAGCTTCCAGCGGGGTCAAGAGACCCAGTACTTC. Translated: CASSFQRGQETQYF.

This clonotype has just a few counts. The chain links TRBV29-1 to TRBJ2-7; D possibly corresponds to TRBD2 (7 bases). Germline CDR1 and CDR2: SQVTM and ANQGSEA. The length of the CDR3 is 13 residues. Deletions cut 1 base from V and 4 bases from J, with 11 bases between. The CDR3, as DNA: TGCAGCGTTGAAGGCGGGGGCTCATACGAGCAGTACTTC. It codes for CSVEGGGSYEQYF.

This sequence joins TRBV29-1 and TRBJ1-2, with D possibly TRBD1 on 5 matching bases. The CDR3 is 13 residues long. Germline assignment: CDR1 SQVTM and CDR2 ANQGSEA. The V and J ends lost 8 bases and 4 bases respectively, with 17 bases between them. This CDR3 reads CSSEREGFYGYTF. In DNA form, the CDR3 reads TGCAGCTCAGAGAGGGAGGGGTTCTATGGCTACACCTTC.

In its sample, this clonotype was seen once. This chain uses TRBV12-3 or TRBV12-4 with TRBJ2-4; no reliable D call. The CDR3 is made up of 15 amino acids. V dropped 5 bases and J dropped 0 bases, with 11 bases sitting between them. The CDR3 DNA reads TGTGCCAGCAGTGAAACAGCAATAGCCAAAAACATTCAGTACTTC. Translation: CASSETAIAKNIQYF.

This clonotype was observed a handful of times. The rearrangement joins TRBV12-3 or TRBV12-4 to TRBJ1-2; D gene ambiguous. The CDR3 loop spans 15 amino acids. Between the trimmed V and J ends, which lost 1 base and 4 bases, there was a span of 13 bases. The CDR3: CASSLVPERVYGYTF. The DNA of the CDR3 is TGTGCCAGCAGTTTAGTTCCTGAGCGAGTCTATGGCTACACCTTC.

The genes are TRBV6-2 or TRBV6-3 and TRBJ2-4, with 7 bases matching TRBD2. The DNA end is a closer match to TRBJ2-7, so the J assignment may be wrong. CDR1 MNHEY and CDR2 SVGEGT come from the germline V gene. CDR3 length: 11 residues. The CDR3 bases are TGTGCCAGCGGGAGGGACTACGAGCAGTACTTC. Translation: CASGRDYEQYF.

The CDR3 sequence: CASSGLAGGNLYEQYF. In nucleotides, the CDR3 is TGTGCCAGCAGCGGCCTAGCGGGGGGGAATCTCTACGAGCAGTACTTC. The chain links TRBV9 to TRBJ2-7; 12 bases are a match to TRBD2. Germline CDR1 is SGDLS and CDR2 is YYNGEE. The CDR3 runs to 16 residues. Trimming at V came to 3 bases and at J to 3 bases, leaving 7 bases not matched to a gene.

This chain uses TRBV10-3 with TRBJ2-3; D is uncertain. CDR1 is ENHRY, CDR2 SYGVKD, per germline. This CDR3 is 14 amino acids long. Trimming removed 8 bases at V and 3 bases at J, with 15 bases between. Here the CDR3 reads CAIPSGLGTDTQYF. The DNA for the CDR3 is TGTGCCATCCCGTCGGGTTTGGGAACAGATACGCAGTATTTT.

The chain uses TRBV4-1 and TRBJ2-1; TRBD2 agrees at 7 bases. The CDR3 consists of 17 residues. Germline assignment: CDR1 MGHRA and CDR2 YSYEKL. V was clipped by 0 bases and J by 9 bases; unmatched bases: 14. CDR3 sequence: CASSQESAGTSVAEQFF. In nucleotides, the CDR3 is TGCGCCAGCAGCCAAGAGTCAGCGGGAACTAGCGTTGCTGAGCAGTTCTTC.

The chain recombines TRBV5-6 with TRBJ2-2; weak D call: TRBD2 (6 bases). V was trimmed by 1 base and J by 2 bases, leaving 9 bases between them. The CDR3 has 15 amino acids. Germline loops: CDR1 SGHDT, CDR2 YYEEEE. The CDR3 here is CASSLPGANTGELFF. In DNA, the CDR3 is TGTGCCAGCAGCTTGCCGGGAGCTAACACCGGGGAGCTGTTTTTT.